One sample yielded the 8 T cell receptor beta chains listed below, sequenced in a study of T cells in localized non-small cell lung cancer. Assay used: immunoSEQ multiplex PCR; TCRdb lists only in-frame clones, some missing. The sample gives more than 2,000 clones, approximately 24% of which show up once; 13% to 15% is in the top ten. Sequenced here: normal lung tissue next to the tumor, sampled before any cancer treatment. The receptors shown here come from an older male donor with stage I lung adenocarcinoma.

In this sample, this clone turned up a few times. The genes are TRBV28 and TRBJ1-2, with D unclear. CDR1 and CDR2 (germline): MDHEN, SYDVKM. This CDR3 comprises 13 residues. V was pared by 1 base and J by 5 bases, with 8 bases between. CDR3 DNA sequence: TGTGCCAGCAGTTTATCGCAGGCATATGGCTACACCTTC. Translation gives CASSLSQAYGYTF.

CDR3 in amino acids: CSAGRAGEFQTQYF. The DNA for the CDR3 is TGCAGCGCAGGGCGGGCTGGGGAGTTCCAGACCCAGTACTTC. The chain carries TRBV29-1 and TRBJ2-5; D tentatively fits TRBD1 or TRBD2 (5 bases each). Germline CDR1 and CDR2: SQVTM and ANQGSEA. There are 14 residues in the CDR3. Trimming left V 7 bases short and J 6 bases short, with 21 bases between.

In its sample, this clone is large. This chain links TRBV29-1 with TRBJ2-7; D is unresolved. The germline V gene has CDR1 SQVTM and CDR2 ANQGSEA. This CDR3 has 13 amino acids. The V end lost 3 bases, the J end lost 5 bases, and 14 bases lay between the germline ends. CDR3 sequence (DNA): TGCAGCGTTGACGAGGTCGGCCTGAACGAGCAGTACTTC. Encoded protein: CSVDEVGLNEQYF.

This rearrangement joins TRBV14 to TRBJ2-7, with D unresolved. This CDR3 comprises 13 residues. Germline V lookup: CDR1 SGHDN, CDR2 FVKESK. The V and J ends lost 8 bases and 2 bases respectively, with 13 bases between them. The CDR3 DNA reads as TGTGCCAGCTCTACCTTGGTTACCTACGAGCAGTACTTC. Amino acids: CASSTLVTYEQYF.

In its sample, this clone was seen a few times. V usage is TRBV11-3 and J usage is TRBJ2-7; 7 bases align to TRBD2. Germline V lookup: CDR1 SGHNT, CDR2 YENEEA. V was clipped by 5 bases and J by 3 bases; unmatched bases: 10. CDR3 length equals 15 residues. The CDR3 reads CASSPTGGIGYEQYF. The CDR3 DNA reads TGTGCCAGCAGCCCAACGGGGGGTATCGGCTACGAGCAGTACTTC. The complete variable domain, with remaining parts taken from reference TRBV11-3 and TRBJ2-7, reads EAGVVQSPRYKIIEKKQPVAFWCNPISGHNTLYWYLQNLGQGPELLIRYENEEAVDDSQLPKDRFSAERLKGVDSTLKIQPAELGDSAVYLCASSPTGGIGYEQYFGPGTRLTVT.

By proportion, this clone is medium-sized. This chain joins TRBV1 and TRBJ1-3; no check of the table's D call, TRBD1, against the DNA was made. TRBV1 is annotated as a pseudogene. The CDR3 has 20 amino acids. CDR3 DNA: TGCGCCAGCAGCCAAGTCGCCGGGACAGGGGTTACCCCCTCTGGAAACACCATATATTTT. Encoded protein: CASSQVAGTGVTPSGNTIYF.

The chain is built from TRBV19 and TRBJ1-1, with TRBD1 matching 7 bases. The V segment lost 4 bases and the J segment 5 bases; nucleotides outside the gene matches: 7. Germline V gives CDR1 LNHDA, CDR2 SQIVND (reference sequence). The CDR3 is 14 amino acids. The CDR3 sequence is CASSKSTGLTEAFF. In nucleotides, the CDR3 is TGTGCCAGTAGTAAATCGACAGGGCTAACTGAAGCTTTCTTT.

CDR3 sequence reads: CASSLGTGELFF. The DNA of the CDR3 is TGCGCCAGCAGTCTGGGAACCGGGGAGCTGTTTTTT. This chain links TRBV10-1 with TRBJ2-2, with unresolved D. Per the germline V gene, CDR1 is WNHNN and CDR2 is SYGVQD (reference sequence). The ends were cut back, 5 bases at V and 5 bases at J, with 6 bases in the middle. This CDR3 spans 12 amino acids.